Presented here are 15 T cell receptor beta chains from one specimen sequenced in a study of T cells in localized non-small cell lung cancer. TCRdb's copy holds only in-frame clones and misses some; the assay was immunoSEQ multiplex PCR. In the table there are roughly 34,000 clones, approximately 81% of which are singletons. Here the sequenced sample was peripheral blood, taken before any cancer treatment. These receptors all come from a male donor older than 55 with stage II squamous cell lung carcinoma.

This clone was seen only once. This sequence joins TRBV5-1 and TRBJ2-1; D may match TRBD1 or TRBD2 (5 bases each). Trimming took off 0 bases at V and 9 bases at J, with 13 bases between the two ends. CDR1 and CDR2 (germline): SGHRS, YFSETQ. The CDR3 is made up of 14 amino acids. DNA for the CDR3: TGCGCCAGCAGCTTGGCCCCGGGGCCGGGTGAGCAGTTCTTC. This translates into CASSLAPGPGEQFF. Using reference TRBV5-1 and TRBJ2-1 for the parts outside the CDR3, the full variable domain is KAGVTQTPRYLIKTRGQQVTLSCSPISGHRSVSWYQQTPGQGLQFLFEYFSETQRNKGNFPGRFSGRQFSNSRSEMNVSTLELGDSALYLCASSLAPGPGEQFFGPGTRLTVL.

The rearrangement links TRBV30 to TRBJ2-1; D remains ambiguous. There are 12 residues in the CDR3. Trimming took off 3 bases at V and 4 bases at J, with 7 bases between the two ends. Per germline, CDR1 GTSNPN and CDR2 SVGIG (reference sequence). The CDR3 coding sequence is TGTGCCTGGAGCCGCGGATACAATGAGCAGTTCTTC. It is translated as CAWSRGYNEQFF.

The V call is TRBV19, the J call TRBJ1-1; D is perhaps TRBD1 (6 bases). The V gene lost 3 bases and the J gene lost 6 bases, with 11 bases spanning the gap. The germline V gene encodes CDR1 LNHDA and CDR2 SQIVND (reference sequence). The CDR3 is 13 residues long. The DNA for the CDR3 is TGTGCCAGTAGTATTGGTGGGGGCGCTGAAGCTTTCTTT. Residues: CASSIGGGAEAFF.

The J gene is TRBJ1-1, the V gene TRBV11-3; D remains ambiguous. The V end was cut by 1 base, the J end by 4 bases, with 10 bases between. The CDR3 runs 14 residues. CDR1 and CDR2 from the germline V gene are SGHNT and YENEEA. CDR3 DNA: TGTGCCAGCAGCTTAGGTCCCTTGGGCACTGAAGCTTTCTTT. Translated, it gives CASSLGPLGTEAFF.

The DNA of the CDR3 is TGTGCCAGCAGTTACAACGCCCCAGGGTCTAGCACAGATACGCAGTATTTT. It translates to CASSYNAPGSSTDTQYF. The chain employs TRBV28 and TRBJ2-3; weak D call: TRBD1 (5 bases). V was pared by 4 bases and J by 0 bases, with 17 bases between. Germline V gene lookup returns CDR1 MDHEN and CDR2 SYDVKM. The CDR3 runs 17 residues.

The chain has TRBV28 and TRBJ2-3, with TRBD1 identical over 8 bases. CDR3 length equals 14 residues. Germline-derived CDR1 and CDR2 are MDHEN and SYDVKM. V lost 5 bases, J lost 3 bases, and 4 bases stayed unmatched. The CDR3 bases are TGTGCCAGCAGTGCAGGGGGCGCGACAGATACGCAGTATTTT. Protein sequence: CASSAGGATDTQYF.

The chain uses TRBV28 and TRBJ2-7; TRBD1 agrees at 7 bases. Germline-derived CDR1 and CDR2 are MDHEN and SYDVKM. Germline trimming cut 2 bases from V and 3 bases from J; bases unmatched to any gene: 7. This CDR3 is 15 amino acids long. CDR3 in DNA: TGTGCCAGCAGTTTACCCCGACAGGGTAGCTACGAGCAGTACTTC. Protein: CASSLPRQGSYEQYF.

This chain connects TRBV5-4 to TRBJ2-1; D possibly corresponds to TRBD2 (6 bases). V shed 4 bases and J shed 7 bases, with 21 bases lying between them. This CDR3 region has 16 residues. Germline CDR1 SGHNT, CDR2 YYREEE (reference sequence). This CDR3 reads CASSPCAKTSINEQFF. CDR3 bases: TGTGCCAGCAGCCCATGCGCTAAGACTAGTATAAATGAGCAGTTCTTC.

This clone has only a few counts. The CDR3 bases are TGTGCCAGCGGCCGGACAGGGGCCCTCAATCAGCCCCAGCATTTT. Translation gives CASGRTGALNQPQHF. The chain recombines TRBV5-6 with TRBJ1-5; 9 bases fit TRBD1. The CDR3 has 15 residues. V lost 7 bases, J lost 3 bases, and 8 bases stayed unmatched. Germline CDR1 is SGHDT and CDR2 is YYEEEE.

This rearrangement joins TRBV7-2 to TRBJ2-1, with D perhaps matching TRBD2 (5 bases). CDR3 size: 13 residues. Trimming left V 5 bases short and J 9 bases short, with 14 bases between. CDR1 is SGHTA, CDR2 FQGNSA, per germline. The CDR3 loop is CASSLDWAGEQFF. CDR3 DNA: TGTGCCAGCAGCCTGGACTGGGCCGGTGAGCAGTTCTTC.

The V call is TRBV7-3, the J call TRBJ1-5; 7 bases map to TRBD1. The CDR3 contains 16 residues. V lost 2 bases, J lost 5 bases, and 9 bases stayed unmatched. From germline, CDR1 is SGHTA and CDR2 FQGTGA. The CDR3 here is CASSLASGGYHQPQHF. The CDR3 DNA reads TGTGCCAGCAGCTTAGCCTCAGGGGGGTATCATCAGCCCCAGCATTTT.

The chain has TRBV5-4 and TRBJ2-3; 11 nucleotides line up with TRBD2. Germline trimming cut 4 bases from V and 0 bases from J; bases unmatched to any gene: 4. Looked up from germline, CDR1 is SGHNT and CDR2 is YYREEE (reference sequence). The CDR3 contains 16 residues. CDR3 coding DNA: TGTGCCAGCAGCCCCCTAGCGGGGGGCAGCACAGATACGCAGTATTTT. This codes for CASSPLAGGSTDTQYF.

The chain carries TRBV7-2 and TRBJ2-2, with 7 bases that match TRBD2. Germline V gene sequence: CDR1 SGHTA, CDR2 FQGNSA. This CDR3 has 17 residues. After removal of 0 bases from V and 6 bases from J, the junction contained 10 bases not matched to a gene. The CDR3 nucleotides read TGTGCCAGCAGCTTAGCGCTGCTTGCGGGAGTGGCCGGGGAGCTGTTTTTT. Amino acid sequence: CASSLALLAGVAGELFF.

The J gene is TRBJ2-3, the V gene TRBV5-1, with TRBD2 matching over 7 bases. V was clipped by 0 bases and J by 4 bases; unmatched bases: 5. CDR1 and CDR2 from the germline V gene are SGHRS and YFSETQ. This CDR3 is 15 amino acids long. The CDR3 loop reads CASSLAGLDADTQYF. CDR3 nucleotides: TGCGCCAGCAGCTTGGCCGGACTAGACGCAGATACGCAGTATTTT.

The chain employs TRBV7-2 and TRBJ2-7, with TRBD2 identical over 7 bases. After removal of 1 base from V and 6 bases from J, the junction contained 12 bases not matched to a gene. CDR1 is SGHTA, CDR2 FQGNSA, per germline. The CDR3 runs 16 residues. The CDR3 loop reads CASSLGRSGTVREQYF. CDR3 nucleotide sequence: TGTGCCAGCAGCTTAGGCCGGAGCGGGACTGTTCGCGAGCAGTACTTC.